This entry describes one T cell receptor beta chain. This clonotype appeared many times. Its antigen specificity is not known. Per-base qualities were not stored, and no clone one base away is much larger. The data were obtained in a study of molecular identifiers for immune sequencing clone quantification (dated by TCRdb to the late 2010s). Context from the whole study: In a replicate experiment, RNA from roughly 20,000 or 100,000 naive CD8 T cells was split into five aliquots, four of which were sequenced. This methods study benchmarked molecular-identifier clustering-based TCR repertoire sequencing (MIDCIRS) and TCR RNA copy counting, using CD8 T cells to do so.

Here is what the overall study found, with its caveats: About three recovered TCR RNA copies per cell were obtained by modeling, versus about 10 by digital PCR, implying a capture efficiency of approximately 27%. The naive libraries included spiked-in Jurkat TCR RNA (roughly nine copies' worth), and this RNA is not part of the donor repertoire. Even against a background of some 920,000 naive CD8 T cells, spiked-in Jurkat TCR RNA amounting to a single cell's worth was reported to be detectable. When barcode sub-clustering was left out, chimeric consensus sequences inflated TCR diversity, with chimeras reaching as high as 47%. Highly expanded clone sizes could be underestimated because identical TCR molecules may share a barcode. In CMV-specific effector cells, over 97% of molecules were held by clones above 20 RNA copies, whereas under 1% of molecules were held by such clones in naive cells.

The receptor library was made with PCR. Sequencer: NextSeq 500. Bulk TCR libraries were made following a previously described method, with the TCR primers given in Table S5. Total RNA was purified with the Qiagen AllPrep DNA/RNA kit. Before analysis, reads from multiple sequencing runs of one library were combined. Concerning the study's data processing: Reads were retained only if an exact TCR constant sequence was present, and the retained reads were trimmed to 150 nt and grouped according to their 12-nt molecular barcodes. Within each barcode group, reads were sub-clustered at a 15% Levenshtein threshold, and quality-weighted consensus sequences were built per RNA molecule. Non-functional sequences were excluded, and lower-count sequences lying one edit away from another sequence were also excluded. Based on a fit of two negative binomial distributions, barcode sub-clusters having less than 20% of the maximum read count were discarded. In TCRdb, the public reads were trimmed at Q25 with fastp and aligned with MiXCR, with productive beta chains retained. Each record represents a unique CDR3 protein, reported with the most common genes and DNA among its rows. It is TCRdb's table, rather than the study itself, that gives the V and J calls and clone size. Present in this sample are around 320,000 distinct CDR3 sequences, roughly a quarter of which were seen just once. 0.7% to 0.95% of the sample belongs to the ten largest clones.

The CDR3 holds 18 amino acids from the cysteine to the phenylalanine. Of the read, only the CDR3 DNA is kept; its 54 bases are in frame from base 1. Relative to germline, V is missing 6 bases and J is missing 2 bases, with 15 bases of the junction outside any gene match. CDR1 and CDR2, looked up from the germline V gene, are SGHTA and FQGNSA. Libraries of naive CD8 T cells were built from anywhere between about 17,000 and 1,000,000 sorted cells, with 10%, 30% or 50% of the purified RNA used. Naive CD8 T cells were FACS-sorted as CD8+CD4-CCR7+CD45RA+ on a BD FACSAria II into RLT Plus buffer. Detection sensitivity was tested by spiking Jurkat RNA equal to about 10 TCR copies' worth into samples containing about 19,000-1,000,000 naive CD8 T cells. CD8 T cells were enriched using RosetteSep CD8+ T Cell Enrichment Cocktail and Ficoll-Paque, and the enriched cells then underwent ACK red cell lysis.

The sequencing input was naive CD8+ T cells from blood, with Jurkat cell RNA spiked in. The cell subset or site label for this specimen denotes: FACS-sorted CD8+CD4-CCR7+CD45RA+ naive T cells. The chain couples TRBV7-2 to TRBJ2-3, with 9 junctional bases fitting TRBD2. This clonotype originated in a human donor in good health. Some libraries in this study had Jurkat cell RNA spiked in. The nucleotide sequence reads TGTGCCAGCAGTTTGATTTGGGCATTAGCGGGGGTCACAGATACGCAGTATTTT. Its product reads: CASSLIWALAGVTDTQYF.